These T cell receptor beta chains were read from a single sample in a study of blood T cell repertoires in COVID-19. Profiled with immunoSEQ multiplex PCR; TCRdb holds only in-frame clones, not every one. The sample yields approximately 85,000 clones, around four fifths seen once. Sequenced sample: peripheral blood. All receptors derive from a woman in her 70s with active or convalescent COVID-19. The CDR3 runs from the conserved cysteine through the conserved F or W. The order of the fields is J gene, V gene, clone size, D gene, CDR3 protein, CDR3 DNA. The D gene is left open where the match is weak. Size tells how often a clone was seen (once, few, many) or the class of an expanded clone, and some rows leave it out.

J: TRBJ1-2
V: TRBV5-1
size: -
D: -
CDR3: CASSPTETGSPRF
DNA: TGCGCCAGCAGCCCCACCGAGACAGGCTCCCCGAGATTC

J: TRBJ2-5
V: TRBV7-2
size: -
D: -
CDR3: CASSLWRGETQYF
DNA: TGTGCCAGCAGCTTATGGCGGGGAGAGACCCAGTACTTC

J: TRBJ2-7
V: TRBV11-3
size: -
D: -
CDR3: CASSLGNRVVDEQYF
DNA: TGTGCCAGCAGCTTAGGTAACAGGGTCGTCGACGAGCAGTACTTC

J: TRBJ2-1
V: TRBV5-1
size: -
D: -
CDR3: CASSLGQDHEQFF
DNA: TGCGCCAGCAGCTTGGGACAGGACCATGAGCAGTTCTTC

J: TRBJ1-2
V: TRBV29-1
size: -
D: -
CDR3: CSVAQGNYGYTF
DNA: TGCAGCGTTGCTCAGGGAAACTATGGCTACACCTTC

J: TRBJ2-5
V: TRBV15
size: -
D: -
CDR3: CATSRGGSGETQYF
DNA: TGTGCCACCAGCAGAGGAGGATCAGGGGAGACCCAGTACTTC

J: TRBJ2-6
V: TRBV19
size: -
D: TRBD1
CDR3: CASSAGGSGANVLTF
DNA: TGTGCCAGTAGTGCAGGGGGAAGTGGGGCCAACGTCCTGACTTTC

J: TRBJ1-2
V: TRBV5-1
size: once
D: -
CDR3: CASSLSFDTSGYTF
DNA: TGCGCCAGCAGCCTGTCCTTTGACACATCTGGCTACACCTTC

J: TRBJ1-2
V: TRBV29-1
size: -
D: -
CDR3: CSVGTQGKISGYTF
DNA: TGCAGCGTTGGAACACAGGGAAAAATATCTGGCTACACCTTC

J: TRBJ1-6
V: TRBV19
size: -
D: TRBD1
CDR3: CASKADRAYNSPLHF
DNA: TGTGCCAGTAAAGCGGACAGGGCCTATAATTCACCCCTCCACTTT

J: TRBJ1-1
V: TRBV18
size: -
D: -
CDR3: CASSPGGHSNTEAFF
DNA: TGTGCCAGCTCACCCGGTGGACATTCTAACACTGAAGCTTTCTTT

J: TRBJ2-1
V: TRBV12-5
size: -
D: TRBD2
CDR3: CASGRSGSSGEQFF
DNA: TGTGCTAGTGGTCGGAGCGGGAGCTCGGGTGAGCAGTTCTTC

J: TRBJ1-3
V: TRBV7-2
size: -
D: TRBD1
CDR3: CASSRGQGNSGNTIYF
DNA: TGTGCCAGCAGCCGGGGACAGGGAAACAGTGGAAACACCATATATTTT

J: TRBJ2-7
V: TRBV28
size: few
D: TRBD2
CDR3: CASSLTSGAAYEQYF
DNA: TGTGCCAGCAGTTTGACTAGCGGGGCCGCCTACGAGCAGTACTTC

J: TRBJ2-2
V: TRBV10-3
size: -
D: -
CDR3: CAISESTGNTGELFF
DNA: TGTGCCATCAGTGAGTCGACAGGGAACACCGGGGAGCTGTTTTTT

J: TRBJ2-5
V: TRBV5-1
size: once
D: -
CDR3: CASSIQGFGGETQYF
DNA: TGCGCCAGCAGCATCCAGGGATTTGGGGGGGAGACCCAGTACTTC

J: TRBJ2-5
V: TRBV7-2
size: -
D: -
CDR3: CASSYSGIQETQYF
DNA: TGTGCCAGCAGCTATTCCGGGATCCAAGAGACCCAGTACTTC

J: TRBJ2-7
V: TRBV25-1
size: -
D: TRBD1
CDR3: CASSEPTGNSYEQYF
DNA: TGTGCCAGCAGTGAGCCGACAGGGAACTCCTACGAGCAGTACTTC

J: TRBJ2-5
V: TRBV28
size: -
D: -
CDR3: CASRTPASRGLETQYF
DNA: TGTGCCAGCAGAACTCCGGCAAGCAGGGGTTTGGAGACCCAGTACTTC

J: TRBJ2-1
V: TRBV9
size: once
D: TRBD2
CDR3: CASSPGTSGGPLNEQFF
DNA: TGTGCCAGCAGCCCTGGGACTAGCGGGGGGCCCCTCAATGAGCAGTTCTTC

J: TRBJ2-2
V: TRBV7-2
size: -
D: TRBD2
CDR3: CASSDQPAGGPDGELFF
DNA: TGTGCCAGCAGCGATCAACCGGCGGGGGGGCCCGACGGGGAGCTGTTTTTT

J: TRBJ1-2
V: TRBV5-5
size: -
D: -
CDR3: CASSLGRAFDGYTF
DNA: TGTGCCAGCAGCTTGGGCAGGGCATTTGATGGCTACACCTTC

J: TRBJ2-1
V: TRBV5-1
size: few
D: TRBD2
CDR3: CASRQSTSGFYNEQFF
DNA: TGCGCCAGCAGACAGTCCACTAGCGGTTTCTACAATGAGCAGTTCTTC

J: TRBJ1-2
V: TRBV7-8
size: -
D: TRBD1
CDR3: CASSILDRGLGYTF
DNA: TGTGCCAGCAGCATCTTAGACAGGGGGCTTGGCTACACCTTC

J: TRBJ1-1
V: TRBV5-1
size: -
D: TRBD1
CDR3: CASSTRQGNTEAFF
DNA: TGCGCCAGCAGCACCCGACAGGGGAACACTGAAGCTTTCTTT

J: TRBJ1-5
V: TRBV5-1
size: -
D: TRBD1
CDR3: CASSYGQGDAQPQHF
DNA: TGCGCCAGCAGCTACGGACAGGGCGATGCTCAGCCCCAGCATTTT

J: TRBJ2-5
V: TRBV4-1
size: -
D: TRBD1
CDR3: CASSPRDRGLETQYF
DNA: TGCGCCAGCAGCCCCCGGGACAGGGGGCTAGAGACCCAGTACTTC

J: TRBJ2-2
V: TRBV19
size: -
D: -
CDR3: CASSTGIDSTGELFF
DNA: TGTGCCAGTAGCACCGGGATCGACTCCACCGGGGAGCTGTTTTTT

J: TRBJ2-1
V: TRBV7-9
size: -
D: -
CDR3: CASSLGRVDGNEQFF
DNA: TGTGCCAGCAGCTTAGGGCGGGTTGATGGCAATGAGCAGTTCTTC

J: TRBJ2-3
V: TRBV19
size: -
D: -
CDR3: CASSIYGSDTQYF
DNA: TGTGCCAGTAGTATTTATGGTAGCGATACGCAGTATTTT

J: TRBJ2-2
V: TRBV6-5
size: -
D: TRBD1
CDR3: CASSSPGTGRGELFF
DNA: TGTGCCAGCAGCTCCCCCGGGACAGGTCGCGGGGAGCTGTTTTTT

J: TRBJ1-6
V: TRBV5-6
size: -
D: -
CDR3: CASSLTGRKVNSPLHF
DNA: TGTGCCAGCAGCTTGACAGGCAGGAAGGTTAATTCACCCCTCCACTTT

J: TRBJ2-1
V: TRBV10-3
size: -
D: TRBD2
CDR3: CAISSSGAKSNEQFF
DNA: TGTGCCATCAGCTCTAGCGGGGCTAAATCCAATGAGCAGTTCTTC

J: TRBJ1-1
V: TRBV2
size: -
D: TRBD1
CDR3: CASSRAGTGNTEAFF
DNA: TGTGCCAGCAGTAGAGCCGGGACAGGGAACACTGAAGCTTTCTTT

J: TRBJ2-5
V: TRBV12-5
size: -
D: -
CDR3: CASGLGAVAEAQYF
DNA: TGTGCTAGTGGTTTGGGTGCGGTAGCGGAGGCCCAGTACTTC

J: TRBJ2-2
V: TRBV7-9
size: -
D: -
CDR3: CASSFMGQNTGELFF
DNA: TGTGCCAGCAGCTTCATGGGACAGAACACCGGGGAGCTGTTTTTT

J: TRBJ2-7
V: TRBV6-5
size: -
D: TRBD2
CDR3: CASTKWGGYEQYF
DNA: TGTGCCAGCACCAAATGGGGGGGCTACGAGCAGTACTTC

J: TRBJ1-3
V: TRBV6-2/TRBV6-3
size: -
D: -
CDR3: CASSLWAPGNTIYF
DNA: TGTGCCAGCAGTCTCTGGGCCCCTGGAAACACCATATATTTT

J: TRBJ2-1
V: TRBV2
size: once
D: TRBD1
CDR3: CASVDRGNEQFF
DNA: TGTGCCAGCGTGGACAGGGGCAATGAGCAGTTCTTC

J: TRBJ1-6
V: TRBV7-8
size: -
D: TRBD1
CDR3: CASSSTLGTGSSPLHF
DNA: TGTGCCAGCAGCTCGACCCTCGGGACAGGGTCCTCACCCCTCCACTTT

J: TRBJ1-5
V: TRBV5-3
size: -
D: TRBD1
CDR3: CARSSDRDNHRGPQHF
DNA: TGTGCCAGAAGTTCGGACAGGGACAACCACCGTGGGCCCCAGCATTTT